Below are 10 T cell receptor beta chains sequenced from a single sample in a study of shared clonotypes between healthy human individuals. Terminally differentiated effector memory CD45RA+ cells were excluded from the naive CD8 cells, which were CD45RO-negative and positively selected for CCR7. Generated by immunoSEQ multiplex PCR, the TCRdb table keeps only in-frame clones and is missing some. Here the sample spans some 2 million clones, approximately 95% being singletons. Material: naive CD8+ T cells sorted from blood. These receptors all come from a man aged 18-30 years in good health.

This chain connects TRBV7-9 to TRBJ1-4, with D possibly TRBD1 on 5 matching bases. The CDR3 totals 15 residues. Germline CDR1 SEHNR, CDR2 FQNEAQ (reference sequence). The V end was cut by 10 bases, the J end by 5 bases, with 20 bases between. CDR3 coding DNA: TGTGCCACCATCACCCCGACAGAAGGGAATGAAAAACTGTTTTTT. Residues: CATITPTEGNEKLFF.

This clone was picked up one time. This sequence joins TRBV5-1 and TRBJ1-1; 7 bases align to TRBD1. The J segment lost 1 base and the V segment lost 4 bases, leaving 7 bases of the junction unmatched. The CDR3 covers 15 residues. Germline V gene data show CDR1 as SGHRS and CDR2 as YFSETQ. In DNA, the CDR3 is TGCGCCAGCAGCAGATGGACAGGAGAGAACACTGAAGCTTTCTTT. This sequence encodes CASSRWTGENTEAFF.

The CDR3 region has the DNA TGTGCCAGCAGCTTTGGACTAGGAGTCTCCTACGAGCAGTACTTC. Amino acid sequence: CASSFGLGVSYEQYF. The rearrangement uses TRBV9 and TRBJ2-7, with TRBD2 matching over 7 bases. Germline CDR1 reads SGDLS; CDR2 reads YYNGEE. This CDR3 region has 15 residues. Losses at the gene ends were 4 bases for V and 0 bases for J; bases not matched to a gene: 7.

The chain carries TRBV5-1 and TRBJ2-3; 8 bases fit TRBD1. Trimming at V came to 4 bases and at J to 2 bases, leaving 6 bases not matched to a gene. The CDR3 is 15 amino acids. Germline lookup yields CDR1 SGHRS and CDR2 YFSETQ. CDR3 DNA: TGCGCCAGCAGCACACCGGGACAGGTCACAGATACGCAGTATTTT. Amino acid sequence: CASSTPGQVTDTQYF.

This sequence joins TRBV5-6 and TRBJ2-7, with D uncertain. The V gene lost 5 bases and the J gene lost 1 base, with 10 bases spanning the gap. The CDR3 extends over 13 amino acids. Per the germline V gene, CDR1 is SGHDT and CDR2 is YYEEEE. CDR3 in amino acids: CASSWQESYEQYF. The CDR3 DNA follows: TGTGCCAGCAGTTGGCAGGAGTCCTACGAGCAGTACTTC.

The chain has TRBV5-6 and TRBJ1-2; D is unresolved. Germline-derived CDR1 and CDR2 are SGHDT and YYEEEE. This CDR3 has 14 amino acids. Trimming removed 0 bases at V and 8 bases at J, with 14 bases between. The DNA of the CDR3 is TGTGCCAGCAGCTTGGAACTCGGGCCCCCGGGCTACACCTTC. Translation: CASSLELGPPGYTF.

The chain employs TRBV2 and TRBJ1-1; 10 positions match TRBD1. CDR3 length: 18 residues. CDR1 and CDR2 from the germline V gene are SNHLY and FYNNEI. J lost 4 bases, V lost 1 base, and 12 bases had no gene match. As DNA, the CDR3 is TGTGCCAGCAGTGAAGTAGCCCAGACAGGGGGCGCCGGCACTGAAGCTTTCTTT. Protein sequence: CASSEVAQTGGAGTEAFF.

On this clone itself: The sample has other DNA sequences that encode this CDR3 too. The chain is built from TRBV27 and TRBJ1-2; TRBD1 agrees at 12 bases. Per germline, CDR1 MNHEY and CDR2 SMNVEV (reference sequence). Trimming cost V 3 bases and J 8 bases; bases outside gene matches: 4. The CDR3 extends over 14 amino acids. The CDR3 region is CASSLGQGALGYTF. In nucleotides, the CDR3 is TGTGCCAGCAGTTTGGGACAGGGGGCGCTGGGCTACACCTTC.

This clone appeared once. The genes are TRBV5-1 and TRBJ2-7; 15 bases are shared with TRBD2. The DNA end favors TRBJ2-5, so the J call may be wrong. The CDR3 spans 15 residues. Germline CDR1 is SGHRS and CDR2 is YFSETQ. The DNA for the CDR3 is TGCGCCAGCAGCGCCGGGACTAGCGGGAGGGAGACCCAGTACTTC. The encoded protein is CASSAGTSGRETQYF.

V gene TRBV6-6 combines with J gene TRBJ1-2; TRBD1 aligns across 10 bases. This CDR3 has 16 residues. CDR1 MNHNY and CDR2 SVGAGI come from the germline V gene (reference sequence). The J segment lost 3 bases and the V segment lost 2 bases, leaving 6 bases of the junction unmatched. DNA of the CDR3: TGTGCCAGCAGTTACGTCTGGACAGGGGGGGACTATGGCTACACCTTC. Translating it yields CASSYVWTGGDYGYTF.